The entry below describes one T cell receptor beta chain. Its cognate antigen is unknown. This sample is drawn from a study of type 1 regulatory T cells. TCRdb reprocessed the reads via MiXCR and lists one record per CDR3 protein. Among about 65,000 distinct CDR3 sequences listed, about 50% were seen once. The germline V gene encodes CDR1 SGHTA and CDR2 FQGNSA. The CDR3 contains 15 residues. The V end was cut by 5 bases, the J end by 3 bases, with 11 bases between. The clonotype was recovered from a human donor in good health. V usage is TRBV7-2 and J usage is TRBJ1-6; TRBD1 might be the D (6 bases). The sequencing sample was made of cultured non-Tr1 T cells, either the whole culture or a sorted T cell fraction (not recorded which). The CDR3: CASSQQGFYNSPLHF. The DNA for the CDR3 is TGTGCCAGCAGCCAACAGGGCTTCTATAATTCACCCCTCCACTTT.